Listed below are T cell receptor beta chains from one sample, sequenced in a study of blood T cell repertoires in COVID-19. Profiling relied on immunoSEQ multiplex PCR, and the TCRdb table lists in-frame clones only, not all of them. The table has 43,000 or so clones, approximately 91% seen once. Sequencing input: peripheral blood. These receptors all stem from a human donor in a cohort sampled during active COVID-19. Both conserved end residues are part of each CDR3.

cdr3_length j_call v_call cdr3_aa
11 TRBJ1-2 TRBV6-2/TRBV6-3 CASSPQYGYTF
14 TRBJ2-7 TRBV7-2 CASSLSGQVYEQYF
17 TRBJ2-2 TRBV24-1 CATSDRRLATVAGELFF
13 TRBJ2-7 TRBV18 CASSPPTGYEQYF
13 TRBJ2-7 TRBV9 CASSPPRAYEQYF
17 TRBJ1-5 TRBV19 CASSRGQGTGVDQPQHF
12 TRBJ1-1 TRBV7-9 CASSLAANEAFF
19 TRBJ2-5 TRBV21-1 CASSTQPRSSGEFWETQYF
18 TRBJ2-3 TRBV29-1 CSVEVVAGVPYGTDTQYF
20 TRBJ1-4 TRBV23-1 CASSQSRDRADVATNEKLFF
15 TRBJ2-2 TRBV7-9 CASSPLDREAGELFF
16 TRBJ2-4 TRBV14 CASSVGGTWVRDIQYF
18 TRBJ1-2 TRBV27 CASSFAGGLSTTNYGYTF
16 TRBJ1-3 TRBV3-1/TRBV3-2 CASSPQTTGVGNTIYF
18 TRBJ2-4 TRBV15 CATSRGFGGSWDKNIQYF
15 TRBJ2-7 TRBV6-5 CASSYSNVGQGAQYF
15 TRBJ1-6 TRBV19 CASSMDRGWRSPLHF
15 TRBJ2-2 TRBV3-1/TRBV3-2 CASSRTGSDTGELFF
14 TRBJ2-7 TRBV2 CATERRDRRYEQYF
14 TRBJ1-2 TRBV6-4 CASRDTGVNYGYTF
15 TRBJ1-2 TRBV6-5 CASRAHEEANYGYTF
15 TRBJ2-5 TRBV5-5 CASSLGTVAGATQYF
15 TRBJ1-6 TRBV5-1 CASSLRTGVNSPLHF
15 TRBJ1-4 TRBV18 CASSPPWADGEKLFF
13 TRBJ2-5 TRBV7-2 CASSLGGEETQYF
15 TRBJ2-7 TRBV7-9 CASSVREGFLVEQYF
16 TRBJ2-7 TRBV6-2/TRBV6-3 CASSPLWGTDTYEQYF
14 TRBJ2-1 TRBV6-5 CASSRSGAYNEQFF
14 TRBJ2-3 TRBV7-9 CASGRLADTDTQYF
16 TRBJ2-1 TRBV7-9 CASSLGVGVRNNEQFF
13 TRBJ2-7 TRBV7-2 CASSFGETYEQYF
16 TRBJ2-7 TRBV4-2 CASSQETSGSTYEQYF
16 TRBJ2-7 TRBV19 CASSLADRGAPYEQYF
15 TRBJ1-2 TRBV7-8 CASSPTAGNFYGYTF
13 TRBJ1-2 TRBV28 CASSSGQSYGYTF
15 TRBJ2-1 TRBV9 CASSHRDRGMGEQFF
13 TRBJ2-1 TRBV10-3 CAIRRESYNEQFF
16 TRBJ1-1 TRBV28 CASSAQGRRVNTEAFF
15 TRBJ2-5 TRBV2 CASSELAGPMETQYF
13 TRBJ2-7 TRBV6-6 CASSYNSPYEQYF
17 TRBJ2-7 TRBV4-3 CASSLLRDRGSLYEQYF
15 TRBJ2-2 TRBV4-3 CASSQNRDFTGELFF
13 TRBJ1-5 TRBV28 CASSGDTDQPQHF
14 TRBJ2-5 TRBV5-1 CASSLEAGRKTQYF
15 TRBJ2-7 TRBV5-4 CASSHAGTGTYEQYF
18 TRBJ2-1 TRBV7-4 CASENPWTSGSWHNEQFF
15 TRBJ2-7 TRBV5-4 CASSFSGGGRYEQYF
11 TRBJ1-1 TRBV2 CASRETGGPFF
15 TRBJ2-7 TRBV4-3 CASSQAQDRVREQYF
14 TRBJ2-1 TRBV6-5 CATAELAGDDEQFF
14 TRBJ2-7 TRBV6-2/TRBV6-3 CASSYSTSSYEQYF
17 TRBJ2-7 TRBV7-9 CASSTDRGPWGSYEQYF
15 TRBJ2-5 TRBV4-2 CASSQEPAHQETQYF
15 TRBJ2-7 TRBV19 CASSRGQGLSYEQYF
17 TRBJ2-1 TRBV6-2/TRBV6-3 CASSTLAGGTGLIVQFF
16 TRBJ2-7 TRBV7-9 CASTPPPGTGGEGQYF
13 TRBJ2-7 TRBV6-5 CASSSAASYEQYF
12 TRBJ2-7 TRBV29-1 CSVEDRSYEQYF
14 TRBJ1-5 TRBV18 CASSEDRGSQPQHF